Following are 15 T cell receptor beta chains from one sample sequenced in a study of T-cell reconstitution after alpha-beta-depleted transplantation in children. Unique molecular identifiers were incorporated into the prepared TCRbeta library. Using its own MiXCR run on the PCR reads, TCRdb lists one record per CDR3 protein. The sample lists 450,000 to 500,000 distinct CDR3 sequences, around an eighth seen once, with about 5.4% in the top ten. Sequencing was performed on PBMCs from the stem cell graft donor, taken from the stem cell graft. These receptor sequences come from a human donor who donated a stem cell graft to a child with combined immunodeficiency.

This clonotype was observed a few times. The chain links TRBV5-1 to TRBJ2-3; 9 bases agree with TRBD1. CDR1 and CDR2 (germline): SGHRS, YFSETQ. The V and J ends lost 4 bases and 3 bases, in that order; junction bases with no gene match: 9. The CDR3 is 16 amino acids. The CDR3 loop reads CASSIRTGQGTDTQYF. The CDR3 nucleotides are TGCGCCAGCAGCATTCGTACCGGACAGGGGACAGATACGCAGTATTTT.

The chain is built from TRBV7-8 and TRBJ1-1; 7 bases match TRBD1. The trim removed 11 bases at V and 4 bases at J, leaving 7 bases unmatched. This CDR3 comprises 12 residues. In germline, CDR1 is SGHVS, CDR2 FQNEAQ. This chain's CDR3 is CACEGAGTEAFF. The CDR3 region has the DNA TGTGCCTGTGAGGGGGCCGGCACTGAAGCTTTCTTT.

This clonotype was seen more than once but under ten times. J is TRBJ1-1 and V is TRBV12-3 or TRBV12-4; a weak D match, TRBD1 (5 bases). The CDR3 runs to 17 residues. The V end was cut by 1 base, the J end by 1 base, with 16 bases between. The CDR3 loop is CASSLGLGQGGNTEAFF. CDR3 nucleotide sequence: TGTGCCAGCAGTTTAGGGTTGGGTCAGGGAGGGAACACTGAAGCTTTCTTT.

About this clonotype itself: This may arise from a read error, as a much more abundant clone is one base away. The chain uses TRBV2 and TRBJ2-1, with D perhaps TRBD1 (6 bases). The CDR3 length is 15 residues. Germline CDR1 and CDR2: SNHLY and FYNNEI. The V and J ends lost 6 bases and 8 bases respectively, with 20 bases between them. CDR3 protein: CASRTNRVSSDEQFF. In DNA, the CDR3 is TGTGCCAGCAGGACAAACAGGGTATCGTCCGATGAGCAGTTCTTC.

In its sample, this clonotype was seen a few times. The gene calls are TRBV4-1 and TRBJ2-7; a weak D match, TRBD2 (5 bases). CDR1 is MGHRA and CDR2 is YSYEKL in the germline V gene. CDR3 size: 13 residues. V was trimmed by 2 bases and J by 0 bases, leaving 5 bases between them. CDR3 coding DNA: TGCGCCAGCAGCCAAACTAGCTCCTACGAGCAGTACTTC. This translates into CASSQTSSYEQYF.

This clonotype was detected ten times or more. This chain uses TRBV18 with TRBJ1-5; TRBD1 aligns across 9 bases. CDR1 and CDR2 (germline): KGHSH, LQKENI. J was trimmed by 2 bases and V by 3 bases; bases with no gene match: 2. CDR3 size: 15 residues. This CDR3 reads CASSPGQGGNQPQHF. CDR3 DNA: TGTGCCAGCTCACCGGGACAGGGAGGCAATCAGCCCCAGCATTTT.

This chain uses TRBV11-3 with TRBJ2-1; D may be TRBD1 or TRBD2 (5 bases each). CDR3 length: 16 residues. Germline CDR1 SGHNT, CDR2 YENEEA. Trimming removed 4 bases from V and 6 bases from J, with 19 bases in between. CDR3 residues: CASSSGGPGAANEQFF. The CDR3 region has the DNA TGTGCCAGCAGCTCAGGCGGGCCCGGGGCCGCCAATGAGCAGTTCTTC.

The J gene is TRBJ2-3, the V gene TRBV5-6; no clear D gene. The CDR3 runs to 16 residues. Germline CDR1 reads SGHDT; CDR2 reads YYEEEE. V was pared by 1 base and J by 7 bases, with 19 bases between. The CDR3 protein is CASSLRSLSAFHTQYF. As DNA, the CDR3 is TGTGCCAGCAGCTTGCGTTCTTTATCTGCTTTCCATACGCAGTATTTT.

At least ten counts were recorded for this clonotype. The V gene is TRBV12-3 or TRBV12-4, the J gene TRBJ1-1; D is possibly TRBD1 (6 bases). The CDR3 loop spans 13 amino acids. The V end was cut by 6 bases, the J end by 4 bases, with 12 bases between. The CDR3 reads CASRPGVGTEAFF. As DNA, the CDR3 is TGTGCCAGCAGACCAGGGGTCGGCACTGAAGCTTTCTTT.

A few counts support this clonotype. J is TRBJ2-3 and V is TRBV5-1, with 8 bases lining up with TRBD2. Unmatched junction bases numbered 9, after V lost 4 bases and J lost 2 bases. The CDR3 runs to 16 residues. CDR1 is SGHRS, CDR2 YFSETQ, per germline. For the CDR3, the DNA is TGCGCCAGCAGCCCCTCCCGCGGGGGGACCACAGATACGCAGTATTTT. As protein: CASSPSRGGTTDTQYF.

The CDR3 sequence is CASSLELPGWDRANHEQFF. CDR3 bases: TGTGCCAGCAGCTTAGAGTTGCCCGGTTGGGACAGGGCCAACCATGAGCAGTTCTTC. The J gene is TRBJ2-1, the V gene TRBV11-2; TRBD1 aligns across 9 bases. The CDR3 totals 19 residues. Germline V gives CDR1 SGHAT, CDR2 FQNNGV. V shed 0 bases, J shed 8 bases, and the junction held 17 bases outside the gene matches.

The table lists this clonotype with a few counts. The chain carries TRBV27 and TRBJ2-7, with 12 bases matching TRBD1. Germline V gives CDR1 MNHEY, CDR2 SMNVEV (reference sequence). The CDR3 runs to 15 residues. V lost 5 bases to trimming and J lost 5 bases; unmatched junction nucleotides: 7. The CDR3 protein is CASSLGTGGKNEQYF. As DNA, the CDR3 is TGTGCCAGCAGTCTCGGGACAGGGGGCAAGAACGAGCAGTACTTC.

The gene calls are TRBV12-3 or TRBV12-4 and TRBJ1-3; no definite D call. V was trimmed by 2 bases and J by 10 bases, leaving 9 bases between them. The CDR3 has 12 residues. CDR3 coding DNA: TGTGCCAGCAGTTTACCAGACGGGACCATATATTTT. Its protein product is CASSLPDGTIYF.

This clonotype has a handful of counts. This chain's CDR3 is CSGRGPRLAGLLGLYEQYF. The CDR3, as DNA: TGCAGTGGAAGAGGACCCCGACTAGCGGGCCTCCTAGGCCTTTACGAGCAGTACTTC. V is TRBV20-1 and J is TRBJ2-7, with 10 bases fitting TRBD2. Germline loops: CDR1 DFQATT, CDR2 SNEGSKA (reference sequence). The CDR3 has 19 residues. Losses at the gene ends were 7 bases for V and 4 bases for J; bases not matched to a gene: 25.

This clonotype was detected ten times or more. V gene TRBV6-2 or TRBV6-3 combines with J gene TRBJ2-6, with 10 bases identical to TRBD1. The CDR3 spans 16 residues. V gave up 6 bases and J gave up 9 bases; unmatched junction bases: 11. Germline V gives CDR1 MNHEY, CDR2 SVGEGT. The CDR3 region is CASRNLIRDRGNVLTF. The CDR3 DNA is TGTGCCAGCAGAAACCTAATCCGGGACAGGGGCAACGTCCTGACTTTC.